This TCR beta chain was documented in a study of response to subunit inactivated influenza vaccine. This clonotype was counted at least ten times. TCRdb reanalysed the RT-PCR reads using MiXCR and keeps one entry per CDR3 protein. Of about 620,000 distinct CDR3 sequences listed, approximately 10% are singletons. From germline, CDR1 is SQVTM and CDR2 ANQGSEA. V was trimmed by 7 bases and J by 0 bases, leaving 11 bases between them. The CDR3 has 13 amino acids. A further study also used this sample, focusing on T cells expressing NK-cell markers. According to that study: The cDNA for TCR beta came from 5'RACE template switching with UMIs. With an anti-gamma-delta TCR antibody, sorting in several experiments was kept to alpha-beta TCR T cells.

The receptor was derived from a man aged 50 to 59 who received an inactivated influenza vaccine. V is TRBV29-1 and J is TRBJ2-3, with D possibly called TRBD1 or TRBD2 (5 bases each). The starting material was PBMCs from blood, obtained on the day of vaccination. CDR3 nucleotides: TGCAGCGCCGAGGGGCAGAGCACAGATACGCAGTATTTT. It translates to CSAEGQSTDTQYF.